This paragraph covers one T cell receptor beta chain sequence. RNA transcripts served as template for amplifying TCR beta CDR3 sequences. After a first-round RT-PCR with HTBI primers, a second-round multiplex PCR was run. TCRdb re-called the multiplex PCR reads through MiXCR, storing one row per CDR3 protein. The sample yields about 700,000 distinct CDR3 sequences, 35% to 50% seen once. The authors used Ficoll-Paque density gradient centrifugation to separate PBMCs. The input was around 10 ml of fresh peripheral blood. The CDR3 length is 16 residues. Germline V gene sequence: CDR1 SNHLY, CDR2 FYNNEI. Between the trimmed V and J ends, which lost 1 base and 0 bases, there was a span of 9 bases. The entry originates in a study of Graves' ophthalmopathy and Graves' hyperthyroidism.

V usage is TRBV2 and J usage is TRBJ2-2; D may be TRBD1 (5 bases). This sequence was found in an adult man with Graves' ophthalmopathy. The sequencing input was peripheral blood. For the CDR3, the DNA is TGTGCCAGCAGTGAAGAGGACACTCCGAACACCGGGGAGCTGTTTTTT. Protein: CASSEEDTPNTGELFF.